This T cell receptor beta chain is drawn from a study of T cell responses to AZD1222 COVID-19 vaccine. Notes on the study in general: Donors, mostly white British, included more females; clonal diversity was possibly underestimated. Just a handful of AZD1222 recipients tested seropositive at baseline. Unmutated variant regions are reportedly targeted by nearly half of spike-specific TCRs.

The CDR3 length is 15 residues. Germline V gene data show CDR1 as LNHDA and CDR2 as SQIVND (reference sequence). The trim removed 5 bases at V and 5 bases at J, leaving 9 bases unmatched. The protocol was immunoSEQ multiplex PCR, while the TCRdb copy is restricted to in-frame clones and leaves out a portion. This table has about 180,000 clones, 88% appearing once. A word on this clone: Its specificity is unknown.

This sample comprised peripheral blood, obtained 28 days after the second AZD1222 dose. The chain joins TRBV19 to TRBJ2-5; 9 nucleotides line up with TRBD1. This TCR derives from an adult who received the AZD1222 COVID-19 vaccine. Here the CDR3 reads CASSVDRGSGETQYF. The CDR3 DNA reads as TGTGCCAGTAGTGTGGACAGGGGTTCGGGCGAGACCCAGTACTTC.